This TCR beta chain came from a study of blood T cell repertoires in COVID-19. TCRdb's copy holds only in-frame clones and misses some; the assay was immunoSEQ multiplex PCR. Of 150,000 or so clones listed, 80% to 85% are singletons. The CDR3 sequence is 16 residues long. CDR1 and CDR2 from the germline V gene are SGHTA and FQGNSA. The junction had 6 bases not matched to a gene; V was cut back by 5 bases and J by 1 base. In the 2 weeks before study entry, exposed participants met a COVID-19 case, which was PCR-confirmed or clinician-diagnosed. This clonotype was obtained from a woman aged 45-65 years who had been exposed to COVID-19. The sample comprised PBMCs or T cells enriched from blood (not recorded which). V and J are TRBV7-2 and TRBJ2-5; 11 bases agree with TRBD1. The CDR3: CASSTGTGGFQETQYF. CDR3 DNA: TGTGCCAGCAGCACCGGGACAGGGGGGTTCCAAGAGACCCAGTACTTC.